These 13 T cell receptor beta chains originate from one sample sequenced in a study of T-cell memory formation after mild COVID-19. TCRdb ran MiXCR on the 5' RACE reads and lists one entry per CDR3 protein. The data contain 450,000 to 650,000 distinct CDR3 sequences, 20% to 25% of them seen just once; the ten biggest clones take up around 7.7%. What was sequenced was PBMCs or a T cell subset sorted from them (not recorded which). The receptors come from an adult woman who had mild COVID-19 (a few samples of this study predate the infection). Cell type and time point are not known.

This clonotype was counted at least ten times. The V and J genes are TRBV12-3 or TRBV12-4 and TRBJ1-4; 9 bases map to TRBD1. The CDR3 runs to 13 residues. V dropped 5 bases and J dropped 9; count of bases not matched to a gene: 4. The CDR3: CASSPGTGKKLFF. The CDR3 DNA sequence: TGTGCCAGCAGTCCTGGGACAGGGAAAAAACTGTTTTTT.

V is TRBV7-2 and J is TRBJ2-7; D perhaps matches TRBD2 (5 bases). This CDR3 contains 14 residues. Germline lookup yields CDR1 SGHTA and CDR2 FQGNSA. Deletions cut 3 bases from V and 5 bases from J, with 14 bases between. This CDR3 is CASSFGGSPHEQYF. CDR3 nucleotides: TGTGCCAGCAGCTTTGGTGGGAGTCCCCACGAGCAGTACTTC.

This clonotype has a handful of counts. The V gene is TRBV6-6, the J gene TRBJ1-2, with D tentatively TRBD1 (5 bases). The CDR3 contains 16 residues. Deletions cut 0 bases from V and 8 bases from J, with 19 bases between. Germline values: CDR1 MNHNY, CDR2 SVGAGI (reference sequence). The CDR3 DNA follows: TGTGCCAGCAGTTACTCGTCAGGGCCCGATGGAAGGGGCTACACCTTC. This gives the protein CASSYSSGPDGRGYTF.

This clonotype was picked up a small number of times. In DNA form, the CDR3 reads TGCAGTGCTAGAGGGCCGGGTAAGCCCCAAGAGACCCAGTACTTC. Its translation: CSARGPGKPQETQYF. V is TRBV20-1 and J is TRBJ2-5, with no clear D. The V gene's germline CDR1 is DFQATT and CDR2 SNEGSKA (reference sequence). This CDR3 is built from 15 residues. The V and J ends lost 1 base and 1 base respectively, with 13 bases between them.

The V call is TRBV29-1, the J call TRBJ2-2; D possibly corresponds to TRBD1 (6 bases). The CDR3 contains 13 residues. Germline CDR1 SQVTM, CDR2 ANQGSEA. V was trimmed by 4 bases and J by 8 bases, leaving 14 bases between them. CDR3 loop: CSVAVQGGGELFF. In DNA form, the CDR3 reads TGCAGCGTTGCGGTACAGGGCGGGGGGGAGCTGTTTTTT.

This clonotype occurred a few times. CDR3 sequence: CSANSGFAQYF. In DNA, the CDR3 is TGCAGTGCGAACAGTGGGTTTGCGCAGTATTTT. The gene calls are TRBV20-1 and TRBJ2-3; D gene unclear. The CDR3 is 11 amino acids. The V end lost 6 bases, the J end lost 10 bases, and 14 bases lay between the germline ends. Germline loops: CDR1 DFQATT, CDR2 SNEGSKA (reference sequence).

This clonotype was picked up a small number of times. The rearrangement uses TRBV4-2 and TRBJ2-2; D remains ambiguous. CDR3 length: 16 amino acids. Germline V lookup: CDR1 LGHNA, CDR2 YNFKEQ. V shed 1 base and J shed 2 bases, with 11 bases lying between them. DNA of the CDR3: TGTGCCAGCAGCCAAGGAACTACCCTTAACACCGGGGAGCTGTTTTTT. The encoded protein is CASSQGTTLNTGELFF.

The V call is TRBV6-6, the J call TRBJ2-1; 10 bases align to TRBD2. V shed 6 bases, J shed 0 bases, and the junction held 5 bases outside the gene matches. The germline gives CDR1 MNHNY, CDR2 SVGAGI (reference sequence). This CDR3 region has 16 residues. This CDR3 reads CASRVAGGGSYNEQFF. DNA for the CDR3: TGTGCCAGCAGGGTAGCGGGGGGTGGCTCCTACAATGAGCAGTTCTTC.

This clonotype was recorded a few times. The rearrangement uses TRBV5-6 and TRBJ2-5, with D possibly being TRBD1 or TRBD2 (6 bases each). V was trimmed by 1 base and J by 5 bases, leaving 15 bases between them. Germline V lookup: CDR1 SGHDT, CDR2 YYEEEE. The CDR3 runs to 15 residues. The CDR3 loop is CASSLSTGAGETQYF. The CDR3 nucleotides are TGTGCCAGCAGCTTGTCGACGGGGGCTGGGGAGACCCAGTACTTC.

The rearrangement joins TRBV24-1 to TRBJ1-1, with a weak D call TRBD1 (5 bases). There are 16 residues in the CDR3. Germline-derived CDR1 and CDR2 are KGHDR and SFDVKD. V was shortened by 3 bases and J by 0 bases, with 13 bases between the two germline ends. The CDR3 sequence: CATSDRTLDMNTEAFF. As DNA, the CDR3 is TGTGCCACCAGTGATCGGACATTAGACATGAACACTGAAGCTTTCTTT.

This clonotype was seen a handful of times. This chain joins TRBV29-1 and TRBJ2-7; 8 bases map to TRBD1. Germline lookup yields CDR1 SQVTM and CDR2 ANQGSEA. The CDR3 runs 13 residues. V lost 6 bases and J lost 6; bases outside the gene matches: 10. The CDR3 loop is CSVGQGAVFEQYF. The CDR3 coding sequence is TGCAGCGTCGGCCAGGGGGCTGTCTTCGAGCAGTACTTC.

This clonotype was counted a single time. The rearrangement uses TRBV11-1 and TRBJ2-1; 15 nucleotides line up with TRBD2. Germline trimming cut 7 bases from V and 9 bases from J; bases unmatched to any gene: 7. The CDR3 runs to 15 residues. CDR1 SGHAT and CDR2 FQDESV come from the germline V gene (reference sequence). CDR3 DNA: TGTGCCAGCACCCTTGGACTAGCGGGGGGGCTTGAGCAGTTCTTC. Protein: CASTLGLAGGLEQFF.

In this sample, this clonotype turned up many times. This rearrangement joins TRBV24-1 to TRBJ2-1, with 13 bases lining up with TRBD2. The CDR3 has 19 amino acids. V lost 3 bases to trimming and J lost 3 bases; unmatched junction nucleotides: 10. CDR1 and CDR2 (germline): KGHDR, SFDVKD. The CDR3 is CATSDNAWTSGSIYNEQFF. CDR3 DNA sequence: TGTGCCACCAGTGATAATGCGTGGACTAGCGGGAGTATCTACAATGAGCAGTTCTTC.